This T cell receptor (beta chain) was sequenced during a study of T cell repertoires in cytomegalovirus infection. Looking at the study overall: Through public TCR beta signatures, both CMV infection and matching HLA type were indicated.

This clonotype has only a few counts. Its antigen is as yet unknown. Study findings and constraints: Clonotype analysis showed dominance of the ex vivo response by HLA-C-restricted CMV-specific TCR beta clonotypes. The cumulative frequency of public TCR beta families distinguished individuals who carried CMV together with the relevant HLA.

Using its own MiXCR run on the reads, TCRdb lists one record per CDR3 protein. The data contain fewer than 250,000 distinct CDR3 sequences, 22% of them singletons. The clonotype was recovered from a human donor in good health (CMV status not recorded). Some clones in this sample may be carry-over from other donors' samples. The sequencing sample was made of CD8+ T cells from PBMCs.

Here the CDR3 DNA reads TGTGCCAGCAGTCGTATACTAGCGGGGGACTCCTACAATGAGCAGTTCTTC. Translated: CASSRILAGDSYNEQFF. This chain joins TRBV28 and TRBJ2-1; 11 bases are a match to TRBD2. The CDR3 sequence is 17 residues long. From germline, CDR1 is MDHEN and CDR2 SYDVKM. The J segment lost 0 bases and the V segment lost 5 bases, leaving 6 bases of the junction unmatched.